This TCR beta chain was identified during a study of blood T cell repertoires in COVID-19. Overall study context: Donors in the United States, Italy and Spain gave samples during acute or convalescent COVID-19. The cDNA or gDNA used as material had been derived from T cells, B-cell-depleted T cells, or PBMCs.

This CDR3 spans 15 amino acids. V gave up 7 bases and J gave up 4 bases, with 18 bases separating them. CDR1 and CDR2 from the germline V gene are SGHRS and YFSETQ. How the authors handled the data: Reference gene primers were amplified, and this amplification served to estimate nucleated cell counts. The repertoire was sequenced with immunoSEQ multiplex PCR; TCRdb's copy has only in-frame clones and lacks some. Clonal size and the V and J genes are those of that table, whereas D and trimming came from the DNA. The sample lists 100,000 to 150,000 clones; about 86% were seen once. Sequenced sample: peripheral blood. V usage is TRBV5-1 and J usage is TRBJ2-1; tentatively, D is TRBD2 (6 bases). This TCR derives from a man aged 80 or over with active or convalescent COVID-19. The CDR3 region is CASLKTGLDYNEQFF. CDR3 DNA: TGCGCCAGCCTCAAAACGGGACTGGATTACAATGAGCAGTTCTTC.